The rows below give T cell receptor beta chains drawn from one sample of a study of blood T cell repertoires in COVID-19. Generated by immunoSEQ multiplex PCR, the TCRdb table keeps only in-frame clones and is missing some. Of fewer than 200,000 clones detected, over 75% appear once; the ten largest clones hold approximately 9%. Sequencing was done on a sample of PBMCs or T cells enriched from blood (not recorded which). These receptors originate from a woman aged 18 to 35 who had recovered from COVID-19. CDR3s include the opening cysteine and the closing phenylalanine or tryptophan. The D gene is left open where the match is weak. A row's size may be missing; if present it is once, few, many or a size class.

size,length,J,V,D,DNA,CDR3
.,16,TRBJ2-3,TRBV11-3,TRBD1,TGTGCCAGCAGCGCACCGGGACAGGGGGCAACAGATACGCAGTATTTT,CASSAPGQGATDTQYF
.,13,TRBJ1-2,TRBV2,TRBD1,TGTGCCAGCAGCGTAGGGACAGGGCATGGCTACACCTTC,CASSVGTGHGYTF
once,20,TRBJ2-5,TRBV11-3,.,TGTGCCAGCAGCTTACGGTTGATGGCAGGGGGGCCGATCGCCCAAGAGACCCAGTACTTC,CASSLRLMAGGPIAQETQYF
many,16,TRBJ2-1,TRBV4-2,TRBD2,TGTGCCAGCAGCCAAGAAGGCGGGGGGGCCTACAATGAGCAGTTCTTC,CASSQEGGGAYNEQFF
.,15,TRBJ2-2,TRBV20-1,.,TGCAGTGCTAGTCGGGCAGGGGAAGAAACCGGGGAGCTGTTTTTT,CSASRAGEETGELFF
.,14,TRBJ1-1,TRBV27,.,TGTGCCACCTCATTGCTGGGTCGGAGCACTGAAGCTTTCTTT,CATSLLGRSTEAFF
.,16,TRBJ2-1,TRBV7-2,TRBD1,TGTGCCAGCAGCTTAACCGGGACAGGGGGGTGGAATGAGCAGTTCTTC,CASSLTGTGGWNEQFF
.,14,TRBJ2-7,TRBV7-9,.,TGTGCCAGCAGCTTAGCCCCCAGCCGAGGAGAGCAGTACTTC,CASSLAPSRGEQYF
.,14,TRBJ1-5,TRBV19,TRBD1,TGTGCCAGTAGAACACAGGGGGCCAATCAGCCCCAGCATTTT,CASRTQGANQPQHF
.,16,TRBJ2-1,TRBV4-1,TRBD2,TGCGCCAGCAGCCAAGAGGGGACTAGCGGGTACAATGAGCAGTTCTTC,CASSQEGTSGYNEQFF
.,15,TRBJ2-2,TRBV6-5,TRBD1,TGTGCCAGCAGTCCTGACAGGGGGGGTACCGGGGAGCTGTTTTTT,CASSPDRGGTGELFF
.,15,TRBJ1-3,TRBV29-1,.,TGCAGCGCCGGACAAGGTTTTGGTTCTGGAAACACCATATATTTT,CSAGQGFGSGNTIYF
.,12,TRBJ2-7,TRBV30,.,TGTGCCTGGAGCCTATCGGTGTACGAGCAGTACTTC,CAWSLSVYEQYF
few,13,TRBJ1-2,TRBV7-3,.,TGTGCCAGCAGCTTACAGGGTTTGGGCGGCTACACCTTC,CASSLQGLGGYTF
.,12,TRBJ2-3,TRBV12-3/TRBV12-4,.,TGTGCCAGCAGCCAGGGCCCAGATACGCAGTATTTT,CASSQGPDTQYF
.,14,TRBJ2-7,TRBV27,.,TGTGCCAGCAGTTTTCGTAGGGGCAACTACGAGCAGTACTTC,CASSFRRGNYEQYF
.,16,TRBJ2-5,TRBV6-1,TRBD1,TGTGCCAGCAGTGTACAACAGGGGGTAGTGGGGGAGACCCAGTACTTC,CASSVQQGVVGETQYF
.,15,TRBJ2-7,TRBV3-1/TRBV3-2,TRBD2,TGTGCCAGCAGCCAAGGCGGCGGGAGGGACTTCGAGCAGTACTTC,CASSQGGGRDFEQYF
few,14,TRBJ2-1,TRBV5-8,.,TGTGCCAGCAGCTTGGTTGTCCAGACAAATGAGCAGTTCTTC,CASSLVVQTNEQFF
.,15,TRBJ1-2,TRBV6-5,.,TGTGCCAGCAGTTACGGTGGCAGGGCGAACTATGGCTACACCTTC,CASSYGGRANYGYTF
.,15,TRBJ2-1,TRBV4-2,.,TGTGCCAGCAGCCAAGAGGGGAGTGCCTACAATGAGCAGTTCTTC,CASSQEGSAYNEQFF
.,14,TRBJ2-3,TRBV3-1/TRBV3-2,TRBD2,TGTGCCAGCAGCGAACTAGCGGGCACAGATACGCAGTATTTT,CASSELAGTDTQYF